These 15 T cell receptor beta chains were all obtained from the same sample, sequenced in a study of cytomegalovirus exposure and HLA in healthy donors (dated by TCRdb to 2016 to 2017). The library came from the immunoSEQ multiplex PCR assay. The multiplex PCR relied on a mix of 60 forward primers for TCR Vbeta segments and 13 reverse primers for TCR Jbeta segments. TCRdb carries this immuneACCESS record with in-frame sequences only. Its versions omit some clonotypes, under half of them owing to an unresolved V gene in the studies checked, with the rest unexplained. This sample holds about 220,000 clones; 65% to 75% were observed only once. Under 2% of the sample belongs to the ten largest clones. What was sequenced was PBMCs. The receptors stem from a woman younger than 45 in good health and CMV-seronegative.

As for this clone: Mismatch with germline at one junction end may stem from a read error. The chain is built from TRBV7-9 and TRBJ2-7, with TRBD1 matching over 7 bases. The CDR3 is made up of 13 amino acids. CDR1 SEHNR and CDR2 FQNEAQ come from the germline V gene (reference sequence). DNA of the CDR3: TGTTCCAGCAGCTTAGGACAGGTTTACGAGCAGTACTTC. Amino acids: CSSSLGQVYEQYF. Full variable domain (rest looked up from reference TRBV7-9 and TRBJ2-7): DTGVSQNPRHKITKRGQNVTFRCDPISEHNRLYWYRQTLGQGPEFLTYFQNEAQLEKSRLLSDRFSAERPKGSFSTLEIQRTEQGDSAMYLCSSSLGQVYEQYFGPGTRLTVT.

This chain joins TRBV6-6 and TRBJ1-3; D unresolved. V was trimmed by 0 bases and J by 0 bases, leaving 9 bases between them. The germline CDR1 and CDR2 sequences are MNHNY and SVGAGI (reference sequence). The CDR3 length is 16 residues. The CDR3 DNA is TGTGCCAGCAGTTACTCGGGCCCAGACTCTGGAAACACCATATATTTT. Residues: CASSYSGPDSGNTIYF.

The chain employs TRBV5-1 and TRBJ2-3; 9 nucleotides line up with TRBD2. V was pared by 6 bases and J by 3 bases, with 8 bases of the junction left unmatched. This CDR3 has 15 amino acids. CDR1 SGHRS and CDR2 YFSETQ come from the germline V gene. CDR3 bases: TGCGCCAGCAATGGCGGGGGGGCCCAGACAGATACGCAGTATTTT. Its translation: CASNGGGAQTDTQYF.

V gene TRBV11-3 combines with J gene TRBJ2-1, with a possible D match to TRBD1 (5 bases). The CDR3 runs to 15 residues. Trimming shortened V by 0 bases and J by 1 base, and 7 bases separated the two germline ends. Per the germline V gene, CDR1 is SGHNT and CDR2 is YENEEA. CDR3 loop: CASSLDRGSYNEQFF. The CDR3 coding sequence is TGTGCCAGCAGCTTAGATAGGGGTTCCTACAATGAGCAGTTCTTC. Full variable domain (outside the CDR3, taken from reference TRBV11-3 and TRBJ2-1): EAGVVQSPRYKIIEKKQPVAFWCNPISGHNTLYWYLQNLGQGPELLIRYENEEAVDDSQLPKDRFSAERLKGVDSTLKIQPAELGDSAVYLCASSLDRGSYNEQFFGPGTRLTVL.

The CDR3 loop is CASSHSRTSGDTPYNEQFF. In DNA, the CDR3 is TGTGCCAGCAGTCACTCAAGGACTAGCGGGGACACTCCCTACAATGAGCAGTTCTTC. The chain uses TRBV5-6 and TRBJ2-1; TRBD2 matches 12 bases. The trim removed 5 bases at V and 2 bases at J, leaving 14 bases unmatched. Germline values: CDR1 SGHDT, CDR2 YYEEEE. The CDR3 runs to 19 residues.

This sequence joins TRBV5-1 and TRBJ2-5; a weak D match, TRBD2 (5 bases). The CDR3 extends over 14 amino acids. V was shortened by 4 bases and J by 6 bases, with 16 bases between the two germline ends. Germline assignment: CDR1 SGHRS and CDR2 YFSETQ. The CDR3 reads CASSTDYFLKTQYF. CDR3 DNA sequence: TGCGCCAGCAGCACCGACTATTTTCTTAAGACCCAGTACTTC.

The chain has TRBV7-3 and TRBJ2-2; D is possibly TRBD2 (6 bases). This CDR3 spans 14 amino acids. CDR1 is SGHTA, CDR2 FQGTGA, per germline. With 5 bases removed from V and 4 bases from J, the gap between germline ends came to 11 bases. The DNA of the CDR3 is TGTGCCAGCAGCCAGGGACTGGCCACCGGGGAGCTGTTTTTT. Protein sequence: CASSQGLATGELFF.

The V gene is TRBV6-5, the J gene TRBJ1-1, with 8 bases matching TRBD1. Losses at the gene ends were 4 bases for V and 1 base for J; bases not matched to a gene: 2. Per germline, CDR1 MNHEY and CDR2 SVGAGI. This CDR3 region has 14 residues. In DNA, the CDR3 is TGTGCCAGCAGTTCGGGACAGGAGAACACTGAAGCTTTCTTT. This translates into CASSSGQENTEAFF.

Notes on this clone: The junction differs from germline at one of its ends, possibly a read error. The chain employs TRBV7-9 and TRBJ1-1, with 8 bases lining up with TRBD1. The CDR3 sequence is 15 residues long. Germline V gives CDR1 SEHNR, CDR2 FQNEAQ (reference sequence). CDR3 DNA: TGTTCCAGCAGCTTAGAGCAGGGGGCTGACACTGAAGCTTTCTTT. It translates to CSSSLEQGADTEAFF.

This clone was counted a few times. The rearrangement links TRBV6-5 to TRBJ2-2; D call uncertain. Germline lookup yields CDR1 MNHEY and CDR2 SVGAGI. The V end was cut by 5 bases, the J end by 0 bases, with 4 bases between. This CDR3 contains 13 residues. Here the CDR3 DNA reads TGTGCCAGCAGTACTCCGAACACCGGGGAGCTGTTTTTT. Protein: CASSTPNTGELFF.

The V call is TRBV19, the J call TRBJ2-3, with 10 bases fitting TRBD2. In germline, CDR1 is LNHDA, CDR2 SQIVND (reference sequence). Germline trimming cut 6 bases from V and 0 bases from J; bases unmatched to any gene: 6. This CDR3 is 16 amino acids long. CDR3 sequence (DNA): TGTGCCAGTAGGGAGCGGGGGGGCGGTAGCACAGATACGCAGTATTTT. This encodes CASRERGGGSTDTQYF.

This clone was seen more than once but under ten times. The J gene is TRBJ1-2, the V gene TRBV5-5; 7 nucleotides match TRBD1. Germline V CDR1 and CDR2: SGHKS, YYEKEE (reference sequence). The ends lost 3 bases at V and 9 bases at J; junction bases unmatched: 11. The CDR3 runs to 14 residues. The CDR3 is CASSWGTGETSYTF. The CDR3 coding sequence is TGTGCCAGCAGCTGGGGCACAGGGGAAACAAGCTACACCTTC.

The rearrangement joins TRBV25-1 to TRBJ2-1, with 10 bases lining up with TRBD2. The CDR3 runs 14 residues. V shed 8 bases and J 6 bases; nucleotides not matched to a gene: 7. The germline gives CDR1 MGHDK, CDR2 SYGVNS. The CDR3 bases are TGTGCCAGCGCCCCGGGACTAGCGACCAATGAGCAGTTCTTC. It is translated as CASAPGLATNEQFF. The full variable domain, in which reference TRBV25-1 and TRBJ2-1 provide the parts outside the CDR3, is EADIYQTPRYLVIGTGKKITLECSQTMGHDKMYWYQQDPGMELHLIHYSYGVNSTEKGDLSSESTVSRIRTEHFPLTLESARPSHTSQYLCASAPGLATNEQFFGPGTRLTVL.

This clone was seen a single time. Other DNA sequences of this sample code for an identical CDR3. The chain couples TRBV30 to TRBJ2-7; D uncertain. The CDR3 has 12 amino acids. With 3 bases removed from V and 4 bases from J, the gap between germline ends came to 10 bases. Germline lookup yields CDR1 GTSNPN and CDR2 SVGIG (reference sequence). The CDR3 spells CAWRLAGYEQYF. Written as DNA, the CDR3 is TGTGCCTGGAGGTTGGCAGGTTACGAGCAGTACTTC.

The V call is TRBV7-9, the J call TRBJ2-1; D is undetermined. Trimming pared 5 bases from V and 6 bases from J, leaving 14 bases between. Germline CDR1 SEHNR, CDR2 FQNEAQ (reference sequence). The CDR3 loop spans 14 amino acids. CDR3 amino acids: CASSLLLAANEQFF. The CDR3 DNA follows: TGTGCCAGCAGCCTATTACTCGCGGCCAATGAGCAGTTCTTC.